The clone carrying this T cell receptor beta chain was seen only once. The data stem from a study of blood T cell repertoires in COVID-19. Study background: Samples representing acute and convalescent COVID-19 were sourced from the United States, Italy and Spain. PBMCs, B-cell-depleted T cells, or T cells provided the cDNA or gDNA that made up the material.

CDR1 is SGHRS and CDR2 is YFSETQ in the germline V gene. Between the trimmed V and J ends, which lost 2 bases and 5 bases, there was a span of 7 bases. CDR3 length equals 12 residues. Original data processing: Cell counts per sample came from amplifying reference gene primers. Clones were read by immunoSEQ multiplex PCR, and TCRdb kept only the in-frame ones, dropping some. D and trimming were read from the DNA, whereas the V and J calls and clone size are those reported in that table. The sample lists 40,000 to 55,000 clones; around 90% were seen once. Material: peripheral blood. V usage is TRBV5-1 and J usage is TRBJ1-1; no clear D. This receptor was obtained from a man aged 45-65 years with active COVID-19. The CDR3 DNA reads TGCGCCAGCAGCTTTGATGAGACTGAAGCTTTCTTT. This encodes CASSFDETEAFF.